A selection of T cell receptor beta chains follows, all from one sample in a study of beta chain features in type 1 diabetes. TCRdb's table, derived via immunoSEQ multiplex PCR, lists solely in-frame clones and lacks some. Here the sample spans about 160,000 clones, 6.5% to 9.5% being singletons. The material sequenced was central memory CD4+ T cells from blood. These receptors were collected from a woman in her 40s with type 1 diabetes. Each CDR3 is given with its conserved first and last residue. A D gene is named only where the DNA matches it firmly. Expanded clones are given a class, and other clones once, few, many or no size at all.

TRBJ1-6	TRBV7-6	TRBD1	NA	TGTGCCAGCAGCCTCCGACAGGGGGATTCACCCCTCCACTTT	CASSLRQGDSPLHF
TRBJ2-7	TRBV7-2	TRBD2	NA	TGTGCCAGCAGCTCCGGTAGTTGGGGGGGCTACGAGCAGTACTTC	CASSSGSWGGYEQYF
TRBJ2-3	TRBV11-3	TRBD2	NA	TGTGCCAGCAGCCCCTATTTAGCGGGAGCGCAGTATTTT	CASSPYLAGAQYF
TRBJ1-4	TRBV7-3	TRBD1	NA	TGTGCCAGCAGCCCCGGGACAGGGGTGTTCGAAAAACTGTTTTTT	CASSPGTGVFEKLFF
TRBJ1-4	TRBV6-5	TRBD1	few	TGTGCCAGCAGTTACTCGGACAGGGTTGCGGAAAAACTGTTTTTT	CASSYSDRVAEKLFF
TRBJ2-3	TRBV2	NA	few	TGTGCCAGCGGAGTGGGGGGAACAGGGGTCACAGATACGCAGTATTTT	CASGVGGTGVTDTQYF
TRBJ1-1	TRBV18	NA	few	TGTGCCAGCTCACTTCAACGAGGAGAAGCTTTCTTT	CASSLQRGEAFF
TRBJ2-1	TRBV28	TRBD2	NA	TGTGCCAGCAGGGGACTAGCGGGGTACAATGAGCAGTTCTTC	CASRGLAGYNEQFF
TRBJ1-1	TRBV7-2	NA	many	TGTGCCAGCAGCTCACAGGGGAACACTGAAGCTTTCTTT	CASSSQGNTEAFF
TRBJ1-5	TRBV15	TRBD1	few	TGTGCCACCAGCAGAGGACAGGGAAATCAGCCCCAGCATTTT	CATSRGQGNQPQHF
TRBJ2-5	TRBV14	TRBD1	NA	TGTGCCAGCACCCCCTCGGACAGGGGGGGAGAGACCCAGTACTTC	CASTPSDRGGETQYF
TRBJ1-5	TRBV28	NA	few	TGTGCCAGCACGCCGGGAGGGGTGGATCAGCCCCAGCATTTT	CASTPGGVDQPQHF
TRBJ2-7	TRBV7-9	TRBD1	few	TGTGCCAGCAGCTCGACAGGGGGGTCCTACGAGCAGTACTTC	CASSSTGGSYEQYF
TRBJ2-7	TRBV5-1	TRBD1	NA	TGCGCCAGCAGATTGGACAGGAACTACGAGCAGTACTTC	CASRLDRNYEQYF
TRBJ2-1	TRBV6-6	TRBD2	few	TGTGCCAGCAGTTACGGGACGGGGGGCTACAATGAGCAGTTCTTC	CASSYGTGGYNEQFF
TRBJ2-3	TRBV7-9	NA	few	TGTGCCAGCACCCAAAGGGCGAACAGGGGCACAGATACGCAGTATTTT	CASTQRANRGTDTQYF
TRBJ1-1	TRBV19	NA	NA	TGTGCCAGTAGTCCAAAAAACCGACAGAACACTGAAGCTTTCTTT	CASSPKNRQNTEAFF
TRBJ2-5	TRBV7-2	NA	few	TGTGCCAGCAGCTTAATGCGCGGACAGAGCCAAGAGACCCAGTACTTC	CASSLMRGQSQETQYF
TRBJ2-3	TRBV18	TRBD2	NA	TGTGCCAGCTCACCTGGGACTAGCGGGGGATTAGATACGCAGTATTTT	CASSPGTSGGLDTQYF
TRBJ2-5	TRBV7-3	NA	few	TGTGCCAGCAGCTATACCCAGGGAGAGACCCAGTACTTC	CASSYTQGETQYF
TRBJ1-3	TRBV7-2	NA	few	TGTGCCAGCAGCGCCCGACAGCAGAGCTCTGGAAACACCATATATTTT	CASSARQQSSGNTIYF
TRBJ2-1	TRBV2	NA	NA	TGTGCCAGCAGTGAGCGGCAAGAGAGCAATGAGCAGTTCTTC	CASSERQESNEQFF
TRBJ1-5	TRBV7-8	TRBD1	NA	TGTGCCAGCAGCGCACAGGGGGCCCTAAATCAGCCCCAGCATTTT	CASSAQGALNQPQHF
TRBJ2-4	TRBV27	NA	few	TGTGCCAGCAGTTCCCCGACCCTCAGCGGGATTCAGTACTTC	CASSSPTLSGIQYF
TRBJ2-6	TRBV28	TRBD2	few	TGTGCCAGCAGTTTGGGAGGGGGGGCCAACGTCCTGACTTTC	CASSLGGGANVLTF
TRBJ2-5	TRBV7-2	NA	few	TGTGCCAGCAGCTTAGCTGCCGGGACTCTAAAGACCCAGTACTTC	CASSLAAGTLKTQYF
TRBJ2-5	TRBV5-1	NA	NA	TGCGCCAGCAGCTGGGTTCCGGGGGAGACCCAGTACTTC	CASSWVPGETQYF
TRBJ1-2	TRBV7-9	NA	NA	TGTGCCAGCAGCTTCGCAGGGTTTGGCTACACCTTC	CASSFAGFGYTF
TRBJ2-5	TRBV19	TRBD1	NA	TGTGCCAGTAGTTCGCACAGGGGGCGAGAGACCCAGTACTTC	CASSSHRGRETQYF
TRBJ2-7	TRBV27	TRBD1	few	TGTGCCAGCAGTTTATCGACAGGGGGCGACTACGAGCAGTACTTC	CASSLSTGGDYEQYF
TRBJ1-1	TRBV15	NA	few	TGTGCCACCAGCAGAGAAGGAGGGGCGCTAATTCTAGCTTTCTTT	CATSREGGALILAFF
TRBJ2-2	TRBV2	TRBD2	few	TGTGCCAGCAGTAGGACTAGCGGGGTCACCGGGGAGCTGTTTTTT	CASSRTSGVTGELFF
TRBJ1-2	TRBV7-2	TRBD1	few	TGTGCCAGCATGGGACAGGGGAGGTACTATGGCTACACCTTC	CASMGQGRYYGYTF
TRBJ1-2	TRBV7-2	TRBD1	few	TGTGCCAGCAGCCTGGGACAGGTTATTGGCTACACCTTC	CASSLGQVIGYTF
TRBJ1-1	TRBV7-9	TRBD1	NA	TGTGCCAGCACCCAGAGGGGGCCCACTGAAGCTTTCTTT	CASTQRGPTEAFF
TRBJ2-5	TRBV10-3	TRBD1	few	TGTGCCATCAGTCCGGGACAGGGTCTCGGGGAGACCCAGTACTTC	CAISPGQGLGETQYF
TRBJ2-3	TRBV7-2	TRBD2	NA	TGTGCCAGCAGCTTAGAAGGGACTAGCGCAGATACGCAGTATTTT	CASSLEGTSADTQYF
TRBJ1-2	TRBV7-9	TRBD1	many	TGTGCCAGCAGCTGGGACAGGGGCTATGGCTACACCTTC	CASSWDRGYGYTF
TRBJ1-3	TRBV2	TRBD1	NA	TGTGCCACCTCTCTGACAGGGGTTGGAAACACCATATATTTT	CATSLTGVGNTIYF
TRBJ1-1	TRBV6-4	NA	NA	TGTGCCAGCAGTGAAAGCTTACCCACCCACCTAGCTGAAGCTTTCTTT	CASSESLPTHLAEAFF
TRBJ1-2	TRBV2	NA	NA	TGTGCCAGCAGTGAAAACACAGGCTATGGCTACACCTTC	CASSENTGYGYTF
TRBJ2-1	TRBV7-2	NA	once	TGTGCCAGCAGCTTAGCCTCCCAGATGGGGGCCAATGAGCAGTTCTTC	CASSLASQMGANEQFF